The clone carrying this T cell receptor (beta chain) was seen a few times. The V gene end was trimmed by 4 bases and the J gene end by 4 bases; junction bases not matched to a gene: 6. The CDR3 has 15 residues. Germline-derived CDR1 and CDR2 are SGHTA and FQGNSA. Peripheral blood, roughly 9.3 milliliters per donor, was collected. This entry comes from a study of blood T cells in healthy people across ages. A second PCR of about 7 to 12 cycles used a sample-barcoded 5' primer and a J-beta primer mix. TCRdb passed the 5' RACE reads through MiXCR, listing each CDR3 protein once. The table includes 500,000 to 600,000 distinct CDR3 sequences, roughly 29% detected once.

Sequencing input: blood. This clonotype originated in a woman in her 70s in good health. The gene calls are TRBV7-2 and TRBJ2-3; 9 bases fit TRBD2. The CDR3, as DNA: TGTGCCAGCAGCTCTGGACTAGCGCGAGCAGATACGCAGTATTTT. Translated: CASSSGLARADTQYF.